Below, 29 T cell receptor beta chains from the same sample are listed, as sequenced in a study of CD4 T cells in relation to SARS-CoV-2 and coronaviruses. TCRdb keeps only in-frame clones here, not all; method: immunoSEQ multiplex PCR. The table has around 54,000 clones, about 91% seen once. Sequencing was performed on naive CD4+ T cells from PBMCs. Noted subset: naive CD4+ T cells isolated by negative enrichment. The receptors come from an adult with COVID-19.

V and J are TRBV5-4 and TRBJ1-1; 7 nucleotides match TRBD1. The J segment lost 7 bases and the V segment lost 0 bases, leaving 15 bases of the junction unmatched. Germline assignment: CDR1 SGHNT and CDR2 YYREEE (reference sequence). This CDR3 contains 17 residues. CDR3 bases: TGTGCCAGCAGCTTGGATCGTCCGGGGGACAGAGGGTTTGAAGCTTTCTTT. Its translation: CASSLDRPGDRGFEAFF. The full variable domain, with the rest looked up from reference TRBV5-4 and TRBJ1-1, is ETGVTQSPTHLIKTRGQQVTLRCSSQSGHNTVSWYQQALGQGPQFIFQYYREEENGRGNFPPRFSGLQFPNYSSELNVNALELDDSALYLCASSLDRPGDRGFEAFFGQGTRLTVV.

This chain uses TRBV7-2 with TRBJ2-7, with D perhaps TRBD2 (6 bases). Trimming cost V 2 bases and J 0 bases, with 8 bases left between them. CDR1 is SGHTA and CDR2 is FQGNSA in the germline V gene. The CDR3 has 14 residues. The CDR3 region is CASSLLGGSYEQYF. In nucleotides, the CDR3 is TGTGCCAGCAGCTTATTGGGGGGCTCCTACGAGCAGTACTTC.

The count of this clone is one. This rearrangement joins TRBV3-1 (or the pseudogene TRBV3-2) to TRBJ2-1; D remains ambiguous. The CDR3 has 15 residues. Germline CDR1 reads LGHDT; CDR2 reads YNNKEL (reference sequence). Trimming shortened V by 0 bases and J by 3 bases, and 9 bases separated the two germline ends. The CDR3, as DNA: TGTGCCAGCAGCCAAGATCGCAACTTCTACAATGAGCAGTTCTTC. Translation: CASSQDRNFYNEQFF.

The V call is TRBV9, the J call TRBJ2-1; 14 bases agree with TRBD2. CDR3 size: 16 residues. With 4 bases clipped from V and 1 base from J, the junction kept 1 base outside the gene matches. Germline CDR1 reads SGDLS; CDR2 reads YYNGEE. The CDR3 sequence: CASSRTSGRSYNEQFF. CDR3 coding DNA: TGTGCCAGCAGCAGGACTAGCGGGAGGTCCTACAATGAGCAGTTCTTC.

V usage is TRBV19 and J usage is TRBJ2-7, with TRBD2 identical over 14 bases. After removal of 3 bases from V and 1 base from J, the junction contained 11 bases not matched to a gene. The CDR3 is made up of 19 amino acids. Per germline, CDR1 LNHDA and CDR2 SQIVND (reference sequence). The CDR3 DNA follows: TGTGCCAGTAGTATCAAAGGGACTAGCGGGAGTCGTACGTCCTACGAGCAGTACTTC. Its protein product is CASSIKGTSGSRTSYEQYF.

The chain joins TRBV7-8 to TRBJ1-3; the D gene is possibly TRBD1 (5 bases). Germline V gives CDR1 SGHVS, CDR2 FQNEAQ. V lost 5 bases to trimming and J lost 0 bases, with 11 bases between them. The CDR3 length is 15 residues. CDR3 nucleotide sequence: TGTGCCAGCAGCATCAGGGACGGCTCTGGAAACACCATATATTTT. This gives the protein CASSIRDGSGNTIYF.

V is TRBV6-6 and J is TRBJ2-7; D is unclear. Trimming took off 0 bases at V and 7 bases at J, with 10 bases between the two ends. The CDR3 totals 13 residues. Germline CDR1 is MNHNY and CDR2 is SVGAGI (reference sequence). DNA for the CDR3: TGTGCCAGCAGTTACTCGTTAATCGGAGAGCAGTACTTC. This codes for CASSYSLIGEQYF.

The chain employs TRBV10-3 and TRBJ1-2; D is perhaps TRBD1 (6 bases). The V gene lost 3 bases and the J gene lost 6 bases, with 14 bases spanning the gap. The CDR3 has 14 amino acids. Looked up from germline, CDR1 is ENHRY and CDR2 is SYGVKD. As DNA, the CDR3 is TGTGCCATCAGTGATTATGGGCAGGGGAATGGCTACACCTTC. Translation: CAISDYGQGNGYTF.

This sequence joins TRBV7-2 and TRBJ1-6; D uncertain. V was trimmed by 5 bases and J by 8 bases, leaving 10 bases between them. Germline V gene sequence: CDR1 SGHTA, CDR2 FQGNSA. This CDR3 comprises 13 residues. The CDR3 sequence: CASSTGRDSPLHF. The CDR3 coding sequence is TGTGCCAGCAGCACGGGGAGGGATTCACCCCTCCACTTT.

The rearrangement links TRBV6-5 to TRBJ1-3; D gene ambiguous. Germline assignment: CDR1 MNHEY and CDR2 SVGAGI. This CDR3 spans 14 amino acids. V lost 2 bases, J lost 0 bases, and 5 bases lay in between. CDR3 DNA: TGTGCCAGCAGTTACGGTAACTCTGGAAACACCATATATTTT. Its protein is CASSYGNSGNTIYF.

The V and J genes are TRBV28 and TRBJ2-3; 8 bases are a match to TRBD2. CDR1 and CDR2 (germline): MDHEN, SYDVKM. V shed 8 bases, J shed 0 bases, and the junction held 4 bases outside the gene matches. This CDR3 has 14 residues. The CDR3 DNA reads as TGTGCCAGCTGGTCTAGCGGGAGCACAGATACGCAGTATTTT. As protein: CASWSSGSTDTQYF.

This clone was recorded only once. The chain employs TRBV7-6 and TRBJ1-3; weak D call: TRBD1 (5 bases). CDR1 SGHVS and CDR2 FNYEAQ come from the germline V gene. CDR3 length: 16 residues. V was pared by 0 bases and J by 2 bases, with 11 bases between. CDR3 sequence: CASSLALRGAGNTIYF. The CDR3 coding sequence is TGTGCCAGCAGCTTAGCGCTCCGGGGGGCTGGAAACACCATATATTTT.

This clone was counted once. The chain uses TRBV5-4 and TRBJ2-5; 8 nucleotides line up with TRBD2. V lost 2 bases, J lost 4 bases, and 4 bases stayed unmatched. The CDR3 extends over 14 amino acids. Germline V CDR1 and CDR2: SGHNT, YYREEE (reference sequence). CDR3 DNA sequence: TGTGCCAGCAGCTTTACGGGAGGGCGAGAGACCCAGTACTTC. Translated: CASSFTGGRETQYF.

The rearrangement links TRBV30 to TRBJ1-1; D gene uncertain. The CDR3 is 13 residues long. The germline CDR1 and CDR2 sequences are GTSNPN and SVGIG (reference sequence). The V end lost 3 bases, the J end lost 2 bases, and 10 bases lay between the germline ends. In DNA form, the CDR3 reads TGTGCCTGGAGAAGGCAGGTAAACACTGAAGCTTTCTTT. It translates to CAWRRQVNTEAFF.

The chain has TRBV18 and TRBJ1-3, with D hard to call. V was cut by 2 bases and J by 3 bases, with 8 bases left in between. Looked up from germline, CDR1 is KGHSH and CDR2 is LQKENI. This CDR3 contains 14 residues. CDR3 DNA sequence: TGTGCCAGCTCACCAGAAACGGGTGGAAACACCATATATTTT. Amino acids: CASSPETGGNTIYF.

This clone was observed a few times. The CDR3 here is CAISESVRSSYNSPLHF. The CDR3 bases are TGTGCCATCAGTGAGTCGGTCAGGAGCTCCTATAATTCACCCCTCCACTTT. This chain links TRBV10-3 with TRBJ1-6; D is undetermined. The CDR3 length is 17 residues. Trimming pared 0 bases from V and 0 bases from J, leaving 9 bases between. Germline V lookup: CDR1 ENHRY, CDR2 SYGVKD.

J is TRBJ2-3 and V is TRBV11-2; D call uncertain. CDR3 size: 15 residues. Germline V CDR1 and CDR2: SGHAT, FQNNGV. V was cut by 1 base and J by 4 bases, with 12 bases left in between. CDR3 loop: CASSLASQAPDTQYF. The CDR3 bases are TGTGCCAGCAGCTTAGCCTCCCAGGCCCCAGATACGCAGTATTTT.

The rearrangement uses TRBV24-1 and TRBJ2-1, with 13 nucleotides matching TRBD2. The V and J ends lost 4 bases and 6 bases, in that order; junction bases with no gene match: 5. Germline V gene sequence: CDR1 KGHDR, CDR2 SFDVKD. The CDR3 is made up of 16 amino acids. The CDR3 DNA reads TGTGCCACCAGTGACCCCGGGACTAGCGGGACCAATGAGCAGTTCTTC. Amino acid sequence: CATSDPGTSGTNEQFF.

This clone was seen just once. The chain carries TRBV7-2 and TRBJ2-7; 11 nucleotides align to TRBD2. The V gene end was trimmed by 5 bases and the J gene end by 5 bases; junction bases not matched to a gene: 5. There are 14 residues in the CDR3. Germline V gene lookup returns CDR1 SGHTA and CDR2 FQGNSA. The CDR3 is CASSARLAGNEQYF. The CDR3 coding sequence is TGTGCCAGCAGCGCCCGACTAGCGGGAAACGAGCAGTACTTC.

This chain links TRBV18 with TRBJ1-1; D may be TRBD1 (5 bases). The germline V gene has CDR1 KGHSH and CDR2 LQKENI. This CDR3 has 14 residues. V lost 3 bases, J lost 4 bases, and 12 bases lay in between. DNA for the CDR3: TGTGCCAGCTCACCGATTCCAGGGCCCACTGAAGCTTTCTTT. Translated: CASSPIPGPTEAFF.

The V and J genes are TRBV6-2 or TRBV6-3 and TRBJ2-7; 7 bases fit TRBD1. Looked up from germline, CDR1 is MNHEY and CDR2 is SVGEGT. The CDR3 covers 15 residues. V lost 2 bases, J lost 2 bases, and 6 bases stayed unmatched. This CDR3 reads CASSYDGQATYEQYF. CDR3 nucleotides: TGTGCCAGCAGTTACGATGGACAGGCAACCTACGAGCAGTACTTC.

The V gene is TRBV14, the J gene TRBJ2-1, with 11 positions matching TRBD2. V trimming: 4 bases; J trimming: 10 bases; junction bases outside the gene matches: 12. This CDR3 has 16 residues. CDR1 SGHDN and CDR2 FVKESK come from the germline V gene. CDR3 sequence reads: CASSPPGSLAGGEQFF. CDR3 coding DNA: TGTGCCAGCAGCCCCCCCGGCTCGTTAGCGGGAGGGGAGCAGTTCTTC.

The CDR3 bases are TGTGCCAGTAACGGACAGGGCAACACTGAAGCTTTCTTT. Protein: CASNGQGNTEAFF. This chain joins TRBV19 and TRBJ1-1; 8 bases are a match to TRBD1. Trimming at V came to 7 bases and at J to 2 bases, leaving 3 bases not matched to a gene. The CDR3 covers 13 residues. The germline V gene has CDR1 LNHDA and CDR2 SQIVND (reference sequence).

V gene TRBV15 combines with J gene TRBJ1-1, with D uncertain. V gave up 0 bases and J gave up 5 bases, with 10 bases separating them. This CDR3 has 14 residues. Germline CDR1 and CDR2: LNHNV and YYDKDF (reference sequence). DNA for the CDR3: TGTGCCACCAGCAGAGATAGCAGGAAGACTGAAGCTTTCTTT. It encodes CATSRDSRKTEAFF.

The chain is built from TRBV10-3 and TRBJ1-1; weak D call: TRBD1 (5 bases). Trimming left V 0 bases short and J 1 base short, with 9 bases between. The germline CDR1 and CDR2 sequences are ENHRY and SYGVKD. This CDR3 spans 15 amino acids. In DNA form, the CDR3 reads TGTGCCATCAGTGAGTCGGGGCGGGAGAACACTGAAGCTTTCTTT. Its protein product is CAISESGRENTEAFF.

The genes are TRBV11-2 and TRBJ1-3; D is ambiguous. The CDR3 has 14 residues. Trimming took 1 base from V and 4 from J, leaving 8 bases between them. The germline V gene has CDR1 SGHAT and CDR2 FQNNGV. CDR3 region: CASSLVGMGNTIYF. Here the CDR3 DNA reads TGTGCCAGCAGCTTAGTCGGGATGGGAAACACCATATATTTT.

The genes are TRBV28 and TRBJ2-5; 7 bases line up with TRBD2. V was pared by 8 bases and J by 2 bases, with 8 bases of the junction left unmatched. Germline V CDR1 and CDR2: MDHEN, SYDVKM. The CDR3 loop spans 14 amino acids. The DNA for the CDR3 is TGTGCCAGCGAATCTCCGGGACTACAAGAGACCCAGTACTTC. Protein: CASESPGLQETQYF. Full variable domain (outside the CDR3, taken from reference TRBV28 and TRBJ2-5): DVKVTQSSRYLVKRTGEKVFLECVQDMDHENMFWYRQDPGLGLRLIYFSYDVKMKEKGDIPEGYSVSREKKERFSLILESASTNQTSMYLCASESPGLQETQYFGPGTRLLVL.

The chain employs TRBV7-9 and TRBJ2-7, with D uncertain. This CDR3 is built from 12 residues. V lost 5 bases and J 4 bases, leaving 9 bases between the germline ends. Germline V CDR1 and CDR2: SEHNR, FQNEAQ (reference sequence). The DNA for the CDR3 is TGTGCCAGCAGCGGTACCGGGTACGAGCAGTACTTC. Translating gives CASSGTGYEQYF.

The chain recombines TRBV7-3 with TRBJ2-2; the D gene is possibly TRBD2 (6 bases). The CDR3 contains 15 residues. Trimming took 3 bases from V and 5 from J, leaving 13 bases between them. CDR1 SGHTA and CDR2 FQGTGA come from the germline V gene. The CDR3 region is CASSFKRAATGELFF. The CDR3 DNA reads TGTGCCAGCAGCTTTAAGCGGGCTGCGACCGGGGAGCTGTTTTTT.